The rows below give T cell receptor beta chains drawn from one sample of a study of blood T cell repertoires in COVID-19. Repertoires were generated with immunoSEQ multiplex PCR, while TCRdb's copy carries only in-frame clones and drops some. The top ten clones hold 7.2% of a sample with 130,000 to 150,000 clones, 70% to 85% of them seen once. Sequenced input: peripheral blood. The receptors shown here come from a woman aged 45-60 years in a cohort sampled during active or convalescent COVID-19. The CDR3 runs from the conserved cysteine through the conserved F or W. A D gene is named only where the DNA matches it firmly. Clone size is stated in some rows and not others, as once, few, many or a class when expanded.

V,J,size,D,DNA,CDR3
TRBV19,TRBJ1-5,-,-,TGTGCCAGTAGTATAGAGGGGGGTCTCAATCAGCCCCAGCATTTT,CASSIEGGLNQPQHF
TRBV29-1,TRBJ1-2,-,-,TGCAGCGTTGGTCTAGGGGGCTATGGCTACACCTTC,CSVGLGGYGYTF
TRBV24-1,TRBJ2-1,-,TRBD2,TGTGCCACCAGTGACCCACGTGCGGGGGGCTACAATGAGCAGTTCTTC,CATSDPRAGGYNEQFF
TRBV11-1,TRBJ2-7,-,-,TGTGCCAGCAGCTTAGAGTTGCGGCACGAGCAGTACTTC,CASSLELRHEQYF
TRBV7-9,TRBJ2-1,-,TRBD2,TGTGCCAGCAGCTTATTCGGGACTAGCGGGGCCCGGGAGCAGTTCTTC,CASSLFGTSGAREQFF
TRBV10-3,TRBJ1-4,-,TRBD1,TGTGCCATCAGGAGACAGGGGTACAATGAAAAACTGTTTTTT,CAIRRQGYNEKLFF
TRBV6-2/TRBV6-3,TRBJ1-2,-,-,TGTGCCAGCAGTGAGCGCCCCCCGGTATATGGCTACACCTTC,CASSERPPVYGYTF
TRBV6-1,TRBJ1-5,-,TRBD1,TGTGCCAGCAGACGACAGGGGGCGAGCAATCAGCCCCAGCATTTT,CASRRQGASNQPQHF
TRBV18,TRBJ2-3,-,TRBD1,TGTGCCAGCTCACCGACAACGACAGGGTTCACAGATACGCAGTATTTT,CASSPTTTGFTDTQYF
TRBV2,TRBJ1-1,-,-,TGTGCCAGCAGTGGTTCGCGGGTGGTGAACACTGAAGCTTTCTTT,CASSGSRVVNTEAFF
TRBV7-9,TRBJ2-3,-,TRBD2,TGTGCCAGCAGCACCCGGGGGGGGCGAACCGCCCATACGCAGTATTTT,CASSTRGGRTAHTQYF
TRBV10-2,TRBJ2-7,-,TRBD2,TGCGCCAGCAGTGAGACTTACACTGGACTAGTACCGCGCGAGCAGTACTTC,CASSETYTGLVPREQYF
TRBV12-3/TRBV12-4,TRBJ1-6,-,-,TGTGCCAGCAGATGGACAGATTCACCCCTCCACTTT,CASRWTDSPLHF
TRBV5-1,TRBJ2-7,-,TRBD1,TGCGCCAGCAGCTGGGGACAGAACTACGAGCAGTACTTC,CASSWGQNYEQYF
TRBV4-1,TRBJ1-2,-,TRBD1,TGCGCCAGCAGCCAAGACTACTTAGGGACAGCTAACTATGGCTACACCTTC,CASSQDYLGTANYGYTF
TRBV18,TRBJ2-1,-,-,TGTGCCAGCTCACCCGACGGACCGGCGGGGGAGCAGTTCTTC,CASSPDGPAGEQFF
TRBV5-1,TRBJ1-6,-,TRBD1,TGCGCCAGCAGCTACGACAGGGGAAGAAATTCACCCCTCCACTTT,CASSYDRGRNSPLHF
TRBV19,TRBJ2-5,-,-,TGTGCCAGTAGTAGCCTGGGGGGTTACCAAGAGACCCAGTACTTC,CASSSLGGYQETQYF
TRBV20-1,TRBJ1-2,-,TRBD1,TGCAGTGCTAGTGGGGCATCAGGGGGCGGCTACACCTTC,CSASGASGGGYTF
TRBV15,TRBJ1-1,once,-,TGTGCCACCAGCTCCTACGGGGATGAAGCTTTCTTT,CATSSYGDEAFF
TRBV6-5,TRBJ1-2,-,TRBD1,TGTGCCAGCAGTTACTCTCTCAGGGGGCATGGCTACACCTTC,CASSYSLRGHGYTF
TRBV29-1,TRBJ1-5,once,TRBD1,TGCAGCGTCCTGACAGGGGGTGGTCAGCCCCAGCATTTT,CSVLTGGGQPQHF
TRBV10-2,TRBJ2-1,-,-,TGCGCTCTCTCCGCGTCCTACAATGAGCAGTTCTTC,CALSASYNEQFF
TRBV19,TRBJ1-1,once,-,TGTGCCAGCGGGGTGGGGTGGGACACTGAAGCTTTCTTT,CASGVGWDTEAFF
TRBV7-2,TRBJ2-2,once,-,TGTGCCAGCAGCTTAACCCCTTGGGGACTGAACACCGGGGAGCTGTTTTTT,CASSLTPWGLNTGELFF
TRBV6-5,TRBJ1-2,-,-,TGTGCCAGCAGCCCCAGGGGCTATGGCTACACCTTC,CASSPRGYGYTF
TRBV5-6,TRBJ1-3,-,TRBD1,TGTGCCAGCAGCTTGGATGGGACAGGGGGCTTGTCTGGAAACACCATATATTTT,CASSLDGTGGLSGNTIYF
TRBV7-3,TRBJ1-6,few,TRBD1,TGTGCCAGCAGCGCACGACAGGGGACGGATTCACCCCTCCACTTT,CASSARQGTDSPLHF
TRBV24-1,TRBJ1-5,-,-,TGTGCCACCAGGGGCGGGCGGGGATTTGATCAGCCCCAGCATTTT,CATRGGRGFDQPQHF
TRBV30,TRBJ1-3,-,-,TGTGCCTGGACTTTGTCCGGAAACACCATATATTTT,CAWTLSGNTIYF
TRBV2,TRBJ1-5,-,-,TGTGCCAGCAGTGAATCGGGATACCAGCCCCAGCATTTT,CASSESGYQPQHF
TRBV29-1,TRBJ2-7,-,-,TGCAGCGTCGCGCGTCGTTTATCTGGAGGGGCCAACTACGAGCAGTACTTC,CSVARRLSGGANYEQYF
TRBV11-2,TRBJ1-1,-,TRBD1,TGTGCCAGCAGCTTTACAGGGGCTGGGAACACTGAAGCTTTCTTT,CASSFTGAGNTEAFF
TRBV5-5,TRBJ2-7,-,TRBD2,TGTGCCAGCAGCTTGGAGGGACTAGTACCCTCCGGGCAGTACTTC,CASSLEGLVPSGQYF
TRBV19,TRBJ2-2,-,TRBD1,TGTGCCAGCTCGACAGGGCCGAACACCGGGGAGCTGTTTTTT,CASSTGPNTGELFF
TRBV24-1,TRBJ2-5,-,TRBD1,TGTGCCACAGCGACAGGGCTCGGGACCCAGTACTTC,CATATGLGTQYF
TRBV12-5,TRBJ1-6,once,TRBD1,TGTGCTAGTGGATCCGGGACAGGGGTTTCACCCCTCCACTTT,CASGSGTGVSPLHF
TRBV9,TRBJ2-7,-,-,TGTGCCAGCAGCCCCATGGGGCAGGGATCCTACGAGCAGTACTTC,CASSPMGQGSYEQYF
TRBV5-1,TRBJ1-6,-,-,TGCGCCAGCAGCGGGGGCACGGGGTTCGGAGGTTCACCCCTCCACTTT,CASSGGTGFGGSPLHF
TRBV19,TRBJ2-1,-,TRBD1,TGTGCCAGTAGTAGTGGGGACAGGTGGGATGAGCAGTTCTTC,CASSSGDRWDEQFF
TRBV6-6,TRBJ2-5,-,TRBD2,TGTGCCAGCAGTGGAAGAGCGGGGGGCCTAGAGACCCAGTACTTC,CASSGRAGGLETQYF
TRBV5-5,TRBJ2-2,-,TRBD1,TGTGCCAGCAGCCGGACAGGGTCGAACACCGGGGAGCTGTTTTTT,CASSRTGSNTGELFF
TRBV6-5,TRBJ1-1,-,TRBD1,TGTGCCAGCAGTTCGACAGGGGATACTGAAGCTTTCTTT,CASSSTGDTEAFF
TRBV6-6,TRBJ1-4,-,-,TGTGCCAGCTGCGGTGGGGCGGAAAATGAAAAACTGTTTTTT,CASCGGAENEKLFF
TRBV5-4,TRBJ2-1,-,TRBD2,TGTGCCAGCAGCCCCCCCAGCGGGGGATCCTACAATGAGCAGTTCTTC,CASSPPSGGSYNEQFF
TRBV29-1,TRBJ1-1,-,-,TGCAGCGCCGACACCATGAACACTGAAGCTTTCTTT,CSADTMNTEAFF
TRBV2,TRBJ2-1,-,TRBD2,TGTGCCAGCAGTCGGACTAGCGGGGGGGCCGGTGAGCAGTTCTTC,CASSRTSGGAGEQFF
TRBV9,TRBJ1-5,-,TRBD1,TGTGCCAGCAGCGCGGGACAGAATAGCAATCAGCCCCAGCATTTT,CASSAGQNSNQPQHF
TRBV27,TRBJ2-3,once,-,TGTGCCAGCAGTCTCCAGGCCCCAGGTACGCAGTATTTT,CASSLQAPGTQYF
TRBV20-1,TRBJ1-6,-,-,TGCAGTGCTAGTGGGGGGGTCTATAATTCACCCCTCCACTTT,CSASGGVYNSPLHF
TRBV11-2,TRBJ2-7,-,TRBD1,TGTGCCAGCAGCTTAGGACAGGGCTCGGGCGAGCAGTACTTC,CASSLGQGSGEQYF
TRBV30,TRBJ1-2,-,TRBD1,TGTGCCTGGAGTGACAGGGGCCGACGTGGCTACACCTTC,CAWSDRGRRGYTF
TRBV2,TRBJ1-1,-,TRBD1,TGTGCCAGCATTAAAACAACAGGGGTCACTGAAGCTTTCTTT,CASIKTTGVTEAFF
TRBV3-1/TRBV3-2,TRBJ1-2,-,TRBD1,TGTGCCAGCAGCCAAGGAGGGGGCGGCTACACCTTC,CASSQGGGGYTF
TRBV27,TRBJ2-7,-,-,TGTGCCAGCAGTTTCTCAGAAACCTACGAGCAGTACTTC,CASSFSETYEQYF